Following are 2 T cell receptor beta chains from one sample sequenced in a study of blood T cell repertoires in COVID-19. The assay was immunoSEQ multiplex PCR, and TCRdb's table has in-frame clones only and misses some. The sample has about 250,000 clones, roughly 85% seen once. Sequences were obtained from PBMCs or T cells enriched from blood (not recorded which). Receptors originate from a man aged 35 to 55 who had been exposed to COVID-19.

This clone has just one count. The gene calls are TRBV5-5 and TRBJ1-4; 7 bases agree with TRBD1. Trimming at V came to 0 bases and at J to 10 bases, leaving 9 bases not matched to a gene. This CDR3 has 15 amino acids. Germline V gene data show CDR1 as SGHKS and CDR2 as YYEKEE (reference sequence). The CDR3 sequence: CASSLGGTAAGKLFF. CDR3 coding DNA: TGTGCCAGCAGCTTGGGAGGGACAGCCGCGGGAAAACTGTTTTTT. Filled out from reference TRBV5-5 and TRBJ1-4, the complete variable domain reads DAGVTQSPTHLIKTRGQQVTLRCSPISGHKSVSWYQQVLGQGPQFIFQYYEKEERGRGNFPDRFSARQFPNYSSELNVNALLLGDSALYLCASSLGGTAAGKLFFGSGTQLSVL.

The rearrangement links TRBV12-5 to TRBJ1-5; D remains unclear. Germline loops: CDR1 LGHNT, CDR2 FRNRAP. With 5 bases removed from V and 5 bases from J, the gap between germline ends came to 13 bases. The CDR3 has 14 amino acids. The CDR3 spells CASGPGGPYQPQHF. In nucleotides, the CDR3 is TGTGCTAGTGGTCCCGGAGGTCCTTATCAGCCCCAGCATTTT.